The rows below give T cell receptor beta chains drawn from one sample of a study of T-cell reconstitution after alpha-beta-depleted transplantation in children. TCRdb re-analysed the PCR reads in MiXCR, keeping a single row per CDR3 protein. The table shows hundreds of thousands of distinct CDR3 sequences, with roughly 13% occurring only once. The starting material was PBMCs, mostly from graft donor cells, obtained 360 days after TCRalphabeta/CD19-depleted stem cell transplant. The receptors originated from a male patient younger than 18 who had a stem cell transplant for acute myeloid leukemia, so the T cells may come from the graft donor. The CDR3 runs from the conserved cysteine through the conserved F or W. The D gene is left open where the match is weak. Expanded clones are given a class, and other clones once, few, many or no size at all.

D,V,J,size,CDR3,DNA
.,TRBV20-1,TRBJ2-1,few,CSASLEWPAEQFF,TGCAGTGCTAGTCTAGAGTGGCCGGCTGAGCAGTTCTTC
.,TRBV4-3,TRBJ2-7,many,CASSQEGGGTYEQYF,TGCGCCAGCAGCCAAGAGGGAGGGGGAACCTACGAGCAGTACTTC
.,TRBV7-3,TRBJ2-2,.,CASSPPEGGELFF,TGTGCCAGCAGCCCCCCCGAGGGAGGGGAGCTGTTTTTT
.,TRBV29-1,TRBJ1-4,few,CSVGPRVANEKLFF,TGCAGCGTTGGGCCCAGGGTGGCTAATGAAAAACTGTTTTTT
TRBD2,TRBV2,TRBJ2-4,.,CASRELASGSINIQYF,TGTGCCAGCAGAGAGTTGGCTAGCGGGAGCATAAACATTCAGTACTTC
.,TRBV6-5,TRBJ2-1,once,CASSSTGKTSYNEQFF,TGTGCCAGCAGTTCTACAGGGAAGACGTCCTACAATGAGCAGTTCTTC
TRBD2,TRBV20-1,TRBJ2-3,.,CSARPSGNTDTQYF,TGCAGTGCTAGGCCTAGCGGTAACACAGATACGCAGTATTTT
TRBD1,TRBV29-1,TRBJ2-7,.,CSVDMGTGVYEQYF,TGCAGCGTTGATATGGGGACAGGAGTCTACGAGCAGTACTTC
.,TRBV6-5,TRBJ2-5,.,CASSYLRGQTQYF,TGTGCCAGCAGTTATCTCAGGGGACAGACCCAGTACTTC
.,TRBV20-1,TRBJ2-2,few,CSASGGGRTGELFF,TGCAGTGCTAGTGGGGGCGGGAGAACCGGGGAGCTGTTTTTT
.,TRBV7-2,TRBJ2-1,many,CASSLGTLTANEQFF,TGTGCCAGCAGCTTGGGGACGCTGACGGCCAATGAGCAGTTCTTC
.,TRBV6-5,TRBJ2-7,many,CASSYSGAPSEQYF,TGTGCCAGCAGTTACTCGGGGGCGCCCTCCGAGCAGTACTTC
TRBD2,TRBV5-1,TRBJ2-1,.,CASSPGLAGGSPYNEQFF,TGCGCCAGCAGCCCGGGACTAGCGGGAGGGTCCCCCTACAATGAGCAGTTCTTC
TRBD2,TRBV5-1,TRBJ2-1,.,CASSMGLAGSNEQFF,TGCGCCAGCAGCATGGGACTAGCGGGAAGCAATGAGCAGTTCTTC
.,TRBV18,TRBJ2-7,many,CASSVDGPIDEQYF,TGTGCCAGCTCAGTCGACGGTCCCATCGACGAGCAGTACTTC
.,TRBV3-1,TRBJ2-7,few,CASSRTTNYEQYF,TGTGCCAGCAGCCGGACAACAAACTACGAGCAGTACTTC
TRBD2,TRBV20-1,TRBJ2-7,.,CSARGLAGGTSYEQYF,TGCAGTGCTAGAGGACTAGCGGGAGGAACCTCCTACGAGCAGTACTTC
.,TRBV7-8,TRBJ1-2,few,CASSLALSGTYGYTF,TGTGCCAGCAGCTTAGCGTTATCGGGGACCTATGGCTACACCTTC
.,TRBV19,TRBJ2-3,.,CASKVGGHTDTQYF,TGTGCCAGTAAGGTTGGCGGGCACACAGATACGCAGTATTTT
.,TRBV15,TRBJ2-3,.,CATSRDHWRAGDTQYF,TGTGCCACCAGCAGAGATCATTGGCGAGCAGGAGATACGCAGTATTTT
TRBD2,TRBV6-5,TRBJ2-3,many,CASSYSGLAGVLDTQYF,TGTGCCAGCAGTTACTCCGGACTAGCGGGAGTGTTAGATACGCAGTATTTT
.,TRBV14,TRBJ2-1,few,CASSAGLPHYYNEQFF,TGTGCCAGCAGCGCCGGACTGCCCCACTACTACAATGAGCAGTTCTTC
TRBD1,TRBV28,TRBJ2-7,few,CASNRDSSPSFYEQYF,TGTGCCAGCAACCGGGACAGTAGCCCCTCTTTCTACGAGCAGTACTTC
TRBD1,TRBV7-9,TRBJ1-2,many,CASSQTGQGYGYTF,TGTGCCAGCAGCCAAACGGGACAGGGCTATGGCTACACCTTC
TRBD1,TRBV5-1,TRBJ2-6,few,CASSLMDRARLSLTF,TGCGCCAGCAGCCTCATGGACAGGGCAAGGCTATCGCTGACTTTC
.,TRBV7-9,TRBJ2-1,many,CASIPQRTGEGFF,TGTGCCAGCATCCCACAGCGCACGGGAGAGGGGTTCTTC
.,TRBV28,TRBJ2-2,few,CASSLQGDTGELFF,TGTGCCAGCAGCCTGCAGGGCGACACCGGGGAGCTGTTTTTT
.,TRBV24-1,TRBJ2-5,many,CATSDPRRTETQYF,TGTGCCACCAGTGATCCGAGGAGGACGGAGACCCAGTACTTC
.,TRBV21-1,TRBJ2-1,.,CASSVTSKANNEQFF,TGTGCCAGCAGCGTGACTAGTAAGGCAAACAATGAGCAGTTCTTC
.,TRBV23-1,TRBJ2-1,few,CASTNRDRLAPSDEQFF,TGCGCCAGCACCAACAGGGACCGCCTAGCGCCTTCGGATGAGCAGTTCTTC
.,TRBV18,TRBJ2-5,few,CASSPPPQETQYF,TGTGCCAGCTCACCACCGCCTCAAGAGACCCAGTACTTC
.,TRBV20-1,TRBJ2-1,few,CSSLRDGSYNEQFF,TGCAGTTCTTTACGGGACGGGTCCTACAATGAGCAGTTCTTC
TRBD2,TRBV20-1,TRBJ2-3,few,CSASLSGRGGRTDTQYF,TGCAGTGCTAGTCTTAGCGGGAGAGGGGGCCGCACAGATACGCAGTATTTT
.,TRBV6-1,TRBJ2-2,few,CASQVGINTGELFF,TGTGCCAGCCAAGTGGGTATAAACACCGGGGAGCTGTTTTTT
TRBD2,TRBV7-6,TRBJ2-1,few,CASSHRWAGGLHEQFF,TGTGCCAGCAGCCACCGGTGGGCGGGAGGACTCCATGAGCAGTTCTTC
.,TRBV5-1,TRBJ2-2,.,CASRPWGVANTGELFF,TGCGCCAGCAGACCTTGGGGAGTAGCGAACACCGGGGAGCTGTTTTTT
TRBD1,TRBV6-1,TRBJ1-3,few,CASSEVGQYSGNTIYF,TGTGCCAGCAGTGAAGTGGGACAGTACTCTGGAAACACCATATATTTT
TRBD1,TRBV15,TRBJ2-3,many,CATSRGTGATDTQYF,TGTGCCACCAGCAGAGGTACAGGGGCCACAGATACGCAGTATTTT
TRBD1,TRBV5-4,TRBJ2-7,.,CASSLGQGALAGSTYEQYF,TGTGCCAGCAGCTTGGGACAGGGGGCTCTAGCGGGTTCTACCTACGAGCAGTACTTC
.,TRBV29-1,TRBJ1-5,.,CSVSGAGQPQHF,TGCAGCGTTTCAGGGGCGGGTCAGCCCCAGCATTTT